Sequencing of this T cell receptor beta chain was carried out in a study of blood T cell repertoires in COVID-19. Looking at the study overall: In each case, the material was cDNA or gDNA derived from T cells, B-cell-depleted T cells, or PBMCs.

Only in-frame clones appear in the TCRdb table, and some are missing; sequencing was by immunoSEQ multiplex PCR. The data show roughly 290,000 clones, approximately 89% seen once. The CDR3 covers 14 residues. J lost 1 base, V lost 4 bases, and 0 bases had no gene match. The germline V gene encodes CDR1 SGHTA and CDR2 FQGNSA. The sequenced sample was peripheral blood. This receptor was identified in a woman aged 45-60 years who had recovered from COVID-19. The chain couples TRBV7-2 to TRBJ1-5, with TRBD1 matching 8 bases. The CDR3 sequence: CASSWTGSNQPQHF. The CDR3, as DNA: TGTGCCAGCAGCTGGACAGGGAGCAATCAGCCCCAGCATTTT.